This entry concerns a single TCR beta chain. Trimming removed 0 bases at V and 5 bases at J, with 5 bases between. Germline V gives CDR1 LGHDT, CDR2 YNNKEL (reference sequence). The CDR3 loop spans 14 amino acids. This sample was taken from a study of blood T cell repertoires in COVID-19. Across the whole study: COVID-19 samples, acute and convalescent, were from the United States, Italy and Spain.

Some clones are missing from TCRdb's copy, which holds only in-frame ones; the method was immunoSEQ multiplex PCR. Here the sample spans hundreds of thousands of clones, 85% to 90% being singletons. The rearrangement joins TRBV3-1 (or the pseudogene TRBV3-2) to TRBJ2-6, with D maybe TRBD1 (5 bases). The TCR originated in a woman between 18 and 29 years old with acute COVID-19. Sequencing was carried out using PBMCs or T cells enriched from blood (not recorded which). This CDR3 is CASSQEDRANVLTF. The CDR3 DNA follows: TGTGCCAGCAGCCAAGAGGACAGGGCCAACGTCCTGACTTTC.